The rows below give T cell receptor beta chains drawn from one sample of a study of siplizumab effects on memory and regulatory T cells. Produced via immunoSEQ multiplex PCR; TCRdb's table is partial and in-frame only. The sample contains roughly 120,000 clones, roughly 94% of which appear only once. The sample taken for sequencing was non-Treg CD4+ T cells sorted from blood. These receptors were collected from a human donor in good health. Both conserved end residues are part of each CDR3. A D gene is named only where the DNA matches it firmly. The listing skips clone size in some rows; elsewhere it reads once, few, many or a size class.

>17|TRBV5-1|TRBD1|TRBJ1-4|once
CASSFQGAIWANEKLFF
TGCGCCAGCAGCTTTCAGGGGGCGATTTGGGCTAATGAAAAACTGTTTTTT
>16|TRBV5-1|TRBD2|TRBJ2-3|NA
CASSLAGSGGTDTQYF
TGCGCCAGCAGCTTGGCCGGTAGCGGGGGCACAGATACGCAGTATTTT
>15|TRBV5-8|NA|TRBJ2-6|once
CASSVLSTGANVLTF
TGTGCCAGCAGCGTGCTCAGTACTGGGGCCAACGTCCTGACTTTC
>17|TRBV5-1|TRBD1|TRBJ2-7|NA
CASSLAYSKGATYEQYF
TGCGCCAGCAGCTTGGCCTATTCTAAGGGGGCCACCTACGAGCAGTACTTC
>18|TRBV7-4|NA|TRBJ2-5|NA
CASTIGGSSGTPQETQYF
TGTGCCAGCACCATTGGGGGGAGTAGCGGTACCCCTCAAGAGACCCAGTACTTC
>17|TRBV9|TRBD1|TRBJ2-1|NA
CASSARDSRSSYNEQFF
TGTGCCAGCAGCGCCCGGGACAGCAGGAGCTCCTACAATGAGCAGTTCTTC
>14|TRBV5-1|NA|TRBJ1-2|NA
CASSFETDNYGYTF
TGCGCCAGCAGCTTTGAGACGGACAACTATGGCTACACCTTC
>13|TRBV18|NA|TRBJ2-3|NA
CASSPPATDTQYF
TGTGCCAGCTCACCACCGGCCACAGATACGCAGTATTTT
>16|TRBV5-4|TRBD2|TRBJ2-5|NA
CASSLGGLAGQETQYF
TGTGCCAGCAGCTTGGGGGGGTTAGCGGGGCAAGAGACCCAGTACTTC
>15|TRBV29-1|NA|TRBJ2-1|NA
CSAIGAGRSYNEQFF
TGCAGCGCTATAGGGGCTGGTCGCTCCTACAATGAGCAGTTCTTC
>16|TRBV19|NA|TRBJ1-2|NA
CASSISQGGYHYGYTF
TGTGCCAGTAGTATCTCACAGGGAGGTTACCACTATGGCTACACCTTC
>16|TRBV18|TRBD2|TRBJ2-3|NA
CASSQSLAGGGDTQYF
TGTGCCAGCTCACAAAGTTTAGCGGGAGGTGGAGATACGCAGTATTTT
>13|TRBV25-1|TRBD1|TRBJ2-2|NA
CATGGAGTGELFF
TGTGCTACAGGGGGCGCGGGCACCGGGGAGCTGTTTTTT
>11|TRBV6-7|NA|TRBJ1-2|once
CASSYRDGYTF
TGTGCCAGCAGTTACCGGGACGGCTACACCTTC
>13|TRBV12-2|NA|TRBJ1-2|NA
CASRTRTERGYTF
TGTGCAAGTCGCACCCGCACAGAGAGGGGCTACACCTTC
>13|TRBV5-6|NA|TRBJ2-1|NA
CASSFGTYNEQFF
TGTGCCAGCAGCTTCGGGACCTACAATGAGCAGTTCTTC
>14|TRBV2|NA|TRBJ1-5|NA
CASRWGNSNQPQHF
TGTGCCAGCAGATGGGGAAATAGCAATCAGCCCCAGCATTTT
>12|TRBV11-2|TRBD1|TRBJ1-2|NA
CASSSTGRSYTF
TGTGCCAGCAGCTCGACAGGGAGAAGCTACACCTTC
>15|TRBV7-3|NA|TRBJ2-1|NA
CASSLTPLGLVEQFF
TGTGCCAGCAGCTTAACACCCCTTGGTCTCGTTGAGCAGTTCTTC
>16|TRBV7-6|TRBD2|TRBJ2-5|NA
CASSLRVAGGRETQYF
TGTGCCAGCAGCTTAAGGGTAGCGGGGGGGCGAGAGACCCAGTACTTC
>15|TRBV18|TRBD2|TRBJ2-1|NA
CASSPGLAVNNEQFF
TGTGCCAGCTCACCCGGACTAGCGGTCAACAATGAGCAGTTCTTC
>13|TRBV19|TRBD1|TRBJ1-5|NA
CATNDRGNQPQHF
TGTGCCACTAACGACAGGGGGAATCAGCCCCAGCATTTT
>12|TRBV6-5|TRBD1|TRBJ1-2|NA
CASKRGPSGYTF
TGTGCCAGCAAAAGGGGGCCTTCTGGCTACACCTTC
>16|TRBV14|NA|TRBJ1-4|few
CASSQIPQGKREKLFF
TGTGCCAGCAGCCAGATTCCACAGGGAAAGAGGGAAAAACTGTTTTTT
>15|TRBV6-6|NA|TRBJ1-5|NA
CASSYSMGGRQPQHF
TGTGCCAGCAGTTACTCAATGGGGGGACGGCAGCCCCAGCATTTT
>15|TRBV7-3|NA|TRBJ2-1|NA
CASSLVVAAYNEQFF
TGTGCCAGCAGCTTAGTGGTAGCGGCCTACAATGAGCAGTTCTTC
>13|TRBV18|NA|TRBJ2-3|NA
CASSPLDSDTQYF
TGTGCCAGCTCACCTTTAGACTCAGATACGCAGTATTTT
>13|TRBV7-9|NA|TRBJ1-2|NA
CASSALMGHSYTF
TGTGCCAGCAGCGCCCTAATGGGGCATAGCTACACCTTC
>13|TRBV10-2|NA|TRBJ2-7|NA
CASSVREAYEQYF
TGCGCCAGCAGTGTGCGGGAAGCCTACGAGCAGTACTTC
>15|TRBV10-3|NA|TRBJ1-2|NA
CAISESPQGNYGYTF
TGTGCCATCAGTGAGTCCCCTCAAGGCAACTATGGCTACACCTTC